This T cell receptor (beta chain) was identified during a study of OX40 agonist ivuxolimab in advanced cancers. As for the study in general: Dose-escalation patients suffered from hepatocellular carcinoma, melanoma, renal cell or head and neck cancer.

The V gene's germline CDR1 is SGHAT and CDR2 FQNNGV. Unmatched junction bases numbered 6, after V lost 1 base and J lost 5 bases. This CDR3 region has 15 residues. Study outcomes and limitations: There was clonal expansion of CD4+ and CD8+ blood T cells by week 6 at 0.1 to 3.0 mg/kg.

Produced via immunoSEQ multiplex PCR; TCRdb's table is partial and in-frame only. The data show about 20,000 clones, about nine tenths seen once. This clone was counted only a few times. What it binds is unknown. Autoimmune disease history or systemic immunosuppression led to patient exclusion. This sequence originates from an adult with an advanced solid tumor such as melanoma, head and neck, liver or kidney cancer. The chain links TRBV11-2 to TRBJ2-5, with 8 bases identical to TRBD2. The input for sequencing was CD4+ or CD8+ T cells sorted from blood, taken in a trial of the OX40 agonist ivuxolimab. The CDR3 protein is CASSLGLAGEETQYF. CDR3 bases: TGTGCCAGCAGCTTAGGGCTAGCGGGTGAGGAGACCCAGTACTTC.